Reported below is one T cell receptor (beta chain). Its antigen is unidentified. This entry comes from a study of T cell responses to AZD1222 COVID-19 vaccine. Overall study results and limits: A rise in Spike-specific TCR breadth and depth followed two AZD1222 doses. Nearly half of spike-specific TCRs reportedly target variant regions that are unmutated in the B.1.351 and B.1.1.7 variants. At baseline, just five to seven AZD1222 recipients tested seropositive.

Looked up from germline, CDR1 is MDHEN and CDR2 is SYDVKM. This CDR3 spans 14 amino acids. The V and J ends lost 4 bases and 3 bases respectively, with 12 bases between them. Assay used: immunoSEQ multiplex PCR; TCRdb lists only in-frame clones, some missing. In the table there are about 92,000 clones, more than 75% of which are singletons. The sequences come from peripheral blood, collected on day 0 of AZD1222 vaccination. The clonotype originates from an adult in good health. The chain carries TRBV28 and TRBJ1-1; D is perhaps TRBD1 (6 bases). The DNA of the CDR3 is TGTGCCAGCAGTTCGTACGGGGGCGACACTGAAGCTTTCTTT. It yields the protein CASSSYGGDTEAFF.